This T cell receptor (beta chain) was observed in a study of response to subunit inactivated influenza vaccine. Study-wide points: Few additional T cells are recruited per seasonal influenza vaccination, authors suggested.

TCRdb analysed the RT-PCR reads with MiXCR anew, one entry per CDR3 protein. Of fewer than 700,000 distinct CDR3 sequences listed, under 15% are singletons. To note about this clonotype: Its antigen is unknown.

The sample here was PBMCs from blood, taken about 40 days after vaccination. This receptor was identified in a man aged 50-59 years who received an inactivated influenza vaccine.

In DNA, the CDR3 is TGTGCCAGCAGCTTCAGGGAAGAGACCCAGTACTTC. This encodes CASSFREETQYF. This chain uses TRBV7-9 with TRBJ2-5, with D possibly TRBD1 on 5 matching bases. Trimming removed 3 bases from V and 3 bases from J, with 5 bases in between. Germline V gene lookup returns CDR1 SEHNR and CDR2 FQNEAQ (reference sequence). This CDR3 region has 12 residues.